These T cell receptor beta chains were read from a single sample in a study of T-cell reconstitution after alpha-beta-depleted transplantation in children. Via MiXCR, TCRdb re-called the PCR reads, giving one row per CDR3 protein. The sample records 150,000 to 200,000 distinct CDR3 sequences, 6% to 7% being singletons. This specimen was PBMCs from the stem cell graft donor, taken from the stem cell graft. Every receptor here comes from a human donor who donated a stem cell graft to a child with Wiskott-Aldrich syndrome. The conserved cysteine and the conserved F or W are not part of the CDR3 here. Size values are once, few and many counts, or a class for expanded clones, and some rows have none.

v_call clone_size cdr3_aa
TRBV7-9 many ASSLVFRTDRHKQF
TRBV6-5 many ASSSVTGGQTEAF
TRBV7-2 many ASSLGLSSYNEQF
TRBV7-8 many ASSPPNDRNEQF
TRBV29-1 many SVRRGVSDTEAF
TRBV6-5 many ASSYSGVGANVLT
TRBV5-8 many ASSSWDRGVSEAF
TRBV4-1 few ASSQNPGSGGANEQF
TRBV20-1 many SARISTGFYGYT
TRBV5-1 many ASSLRIGQPGANVLT
TRBV12-3/TRBV12-4 many ASSFGTSANIQY
TRBV20-1 many SAPPGGPQETQY
TRBV5-1 many ASSFNSQETQY
TRBV5-1 many ASSSRTGAYEQY
TRBV7-2 few ASSLQTGGDGYT
TRBV18 - ASSPPKGGGDSPLH
TRBV5-1 many ASSPRQGANEQF
TRBV7-9 many ASSLRRGGTDTQY
TRBV5-1 many ASSFSGASEGFYGYT
TRBV4-1 many ASSQSGGGILGAF
TRBV6-5 many ASSYSNSGANVLT
TRBV3-1 many ASSPYRVQDYEQY
TRBV15 many ATSRDRRAGEQY
TRBV4-1 many ASSQDNYEQY
TRBV5-6 many ASSPRPRSYNEQF
TRBV24-1 many ATSDSTSGSYNEQF
TRBV6-1 - ASSLRISRVAYEQY
TRBV4-1 few ASSQGTGWTYEQY
TRBV2 many ASSEREGRYEQY
TRBV29-1 few SVRETAYEQY